This entry lists 30 T cell receptor beta chains sequenced from one sample in a study of low-dose radiotherapy and immunotherapy resistance in tumors. Time point specified: after trial treatment. Treatment indicated: LDRT plus nivolumab, ipilimumab, low-dose cyclophosphamide and aspirin (RACIN trial). TRAV- and TRBV-specific primers were used for first-strand cDNA, which covered alpha and beta chains. The authors amplified TCRs for 20 PCR cycles with a constant-region primer and a V-primer adapter. TCRdb re-called the reads through MiXCR, storing one row per CDR3 protein. The table shows approximately 30,000 distinct CDR3 sequences, with about 49% occurring only once. The sequences come from PBMCs, collected after low-dose radiotherapy plus immunotherapy. Receptor source: a male donor with gallbladder cancer.

The chain uses TRBV5-1 and TRBJ1-5; TRBD1 agrees at 10 bases. The CDR3 loop spans 15 amino acids. Germline V gives CDR1 SGHRS, CDR2 YFSETQ. The V and J ends lost 3 bases and 5 bases, in that order; junction bases with no gene match: 5. The CDR3 here is CASSSSGQGDQPQHF. The CDR3 nucleotides read TGCGCCAGCAGCTCATCAGGACAGGGGGATCAGCCCCAGCATTTT. The complete variable domain, with remaining parts taken from reference TRBV5-1 and TRBJ1-5, reads KAGVTQTPRYLIKTRGQQVTLSCSPISGHRSVSWYQQTPGQGLQFLFEYFSETQRNKGNFPGRFSGRQFSNSRSEMNVSTLELGDSALYLCASSSSGQGDQPQHFGDGTRLSIL.

On this clonotype: A far more abundant clone sits one base away, making this likely a read error. J is TRBJ2-3 and V is TRBV7-6; D ambiguous. Trimming pared 5 bases from V and 5 bases from J, leaving 5 bases between. The CDR3 totals 11 residues. Germline values: CDR1 SGHVS, CDR2 FNYEAQ. The CDR3 nucleotides read TGTGCCAGCAGCATGAAAGATACGCAGTATTTT. Residues: CASSMKDTQYF.

The chain couples TRBV19 to TRBJ1-1, with D tentatively TRBD1 (5 bases). Germline lookup yields CDR1 LNHDA and CDR2 SQIVND (reference sequence). The CDR3 runs 12 residues. Trimming took off 4 bases at V and 8 bases at J, with 11 bases between the two ends. The CDR3 loop reads CASSTGTVEAFF. CDR3 nucleotide sequence: TGTGCCAGTAGTACCGGGACGGTGGAAGCTTTCTTT. Looking up the rest from reference TRBV19 and TRBJ1-1 gives the full variable domain: DGGITQSPKYLFRKEGQNVTLSCEQNLNHDAMYWYRQDPGQGLRLIYYSQIVNDFQKGDIAEGYSVSREKKESFPLTVTSAQKNPTAFYLCASSTGTVEAFFGQGTRLTVV.

This clonotype was observed many times. The CDR3 sequence: CASSVSGSGTGELFF. In DNA form, the CDR3 reads TGTGCCAGCAGCGTGAGCGGGAGTGGTACCGGGGAGCTGTTTTTT. The chain recombines TRBV2 with TRBJ2-2; 8 bases map to TRBD2. Germline V gene sequence: CDR1 SNHLY, CDR2 FYNNEI. The CDR3 totals 15 residues. The V segment lost 6 bases and the J segment 5 bases; nucleotides outside the gene matches: 8.

This clonotype has ten or more counts. J is TRBJ2-7 and V is TRBV14; 9 nucleotides match TRBD2. The CDR3 covers 18 residues. Germline V gene sequence: CDR1 SGHDN, CDR2 FVKESK. V was clipped by 5 bases and J by 0 bases; unmatched bases: 14. The CDR3 protein is CASSAHVSGGSSSYEQYF. DNA of the CDR3: TGTGCCAGCAGCGCACATGTCAGCGGGGGGTCTAGCTCCTACGAGCAGTACTTC.

This clonotype was recorded at least ten times. The genes are TRBV18 and TRBJ2-1; 8 nucleotides match TRBD2. Germline-derived CDR1 and CDR2 are KGHSH and LQKENI. With V trimmed by 1 base and J by 9 bases, 8 bases remained unmatched. The CDR3 is 15 residues long. CDR3 in DNA: TGTGCCAGCTCACCACGTCCACTAGCGGAGGCTGAGCAGTTCTTC. It translates to CASSPRPLAEAEQFF. The variable domain in full, completed from reference TRBV18 and TRBJ2-1, reads NAGVMQNPRHLVRRRGQEARLRCSPMKGHSHVYWYRQLPEEGLKFMVYLQKENIIDESGMPKERFSAEFPKEGPSILRIQQVVRGDSAAYFCASSPRPLAEAEQFFGPGTRLTVL.

This clonotype occurred many times. V gene TRBV11-2 combines with J gene TRBJ2-1; 13 nucleotides align to TRBD2. V trimming: 1 base; J trimming: 1 base; junction bases outside the gene matches: 4. This CDR3 is 18 amino acids long. Germline CDR1 reads SGHAT; CDR2 reads FQNNGV. CDR3 DNA: TGTGCCAGCAGCTTAGCCCTGACTAGCGGGGGGTCCTACAATGAGCAGTTCTTC. This codes for CASSLALTSGGSYNEQFF.

This clonotype was observed a few times. The chain combines TRBV10-3 with TRBJ2-7; 7 bases line up with TRBD2. The germline gives CDR1 ENHRY, CDR2 SYGVKD. The J segment lost 7 bases and the V segment lost 3 bases, leaving 9 bases of the junction unmatched. The CDR3 is 14 amino acids. For the CDR3, the DNA is TGTGCCATCAGTGATGGACTAGACCGCCCGGAGCAGTACTTC. It translates to CAISDGLDRPEQYF.

V is TRBV5-1 and J is TRBJ1-5; D gene ambiguous. Germline values: CDR1 SGHRS, CDR2 YFSETQ. V dropped 5 bases and J dropped 1 base, with 10 bases sitting between them. The CDR3 length is 14 residues. CDR3 in amino acids: CASRDTRSNQPQHF. The CDR3 DNA reads TGCGCCAGCAGGGATACGAGAAGCAATCAGCCCCAGCATTTT.

About this clonotype: Since a far larger clone is one base different, this is likely a read error. V is TRBV6-2 or TRBV6-3 and J is TRBJ2-7; TRBD2 is a possible D gene (5 bases). The V gene lost 8 bases and the J gene lost 7 bases, with 21 bases spanning the gap. This CDR3 spans 14 amino acids. Germline V CDR1 and CDR2: MNHEY, SVGEGT. CDR3 in amino acids: CASRGMVGLGEQYF. In nucleotides, the CDR3 is TGTGCCAGCCGGGGTATGGTAGGGTTAGGTGAGCAGTACTTC.

This clonotype appeared many times. The genes are TRBV7-7 and TRBJ2-5, with D possibly TRBD2 on 6 matching bases. This CDR3 spans 18 amino acids. Germline V lookup: CDR1 SSHAT, CDR2 FNYEAQ (reference sequence). V lost 5 bases and J lost 1, with 23 bases in between. This chain's CDR3 is CASSRDGWSAGGQETQYF. The CDR3 DNA reads as TGTGCCAGCAGCCGGGACGGGTGGTCTGCCGGGGGCCAAGAGACCCAGTACTTC.

V gene TRBV2 combines with J gene TRBJ1-4, with 8 bases lining up with TRBD1. The CDR3 extends over 11 amino acids. J was trimmed by 8 bases and V by 11 bases; bases with no gene match: 4. Germline V gene lookup returns CDR1 SNHLY and CDR2 FYNNEI. The CDR3 sequence: CAGGQDEKLFF. DNA for the CDR3: TGTGCCGGGGGACAGGACGAAAAACTGTTTTTT. The full variable domain, in which reference TRBV2 and TRBJ1-4 provide the parts outside the CDR3, is EPEVTQTPSHQVTQMGQEVILRCVPISNHLYFYWYRQILGQKVEFLVSFYNNEISEKSEIFDDQFSVERPDGSNFTLKIRSTKLEDSAMYFCAGGQDEKLFFGSGTQLSVL.

The V call is TRBV5-5, the J call TRBJ2-7; 8 positions agree with TRBD1. Germline assignment: CDR1 SGHKS and CDR2 YYEKEE (reference sequence). Unmatched junction bases numbered 6, after V lost 6 bases and J lost 4 bases. The CDR3 has 13 amino acids. CDR3 sequence reads: CASTITGGYEQYF. CDR3 nucleotide sequence: TGTGCCAGCACCATCACAGGGGGGTACGAGCAGTACTTC.

The chain is built from TRBV20-1 and TRBJ2-5; unclear D gene. CDR1 and CDR2 from the germline V gene are DFQATT and SNEGSKA (reference sequence). This CDR3 has 14 residues. Trimming cost V 6 bases and J 5 bases, with 19 bases left between them. The CDR3 loop is CSADRVLLLETQYF. In DNA, the CDR3 is TGCAGTGCGGACCGGGTCCTCTTGCTGGAGACCCAGTACTTC.

This clonotype was found many times. The genes are TRBV10-1 and TRBJ1-5; the D is unclear. V was cut by 2 bases and J by 0 bases, with 2 bases left in between. Per germline, CDR1 WNHNN and CDR2 SYGVQD (reference sequence). This CDR3 region has 13 residues. CDR3 coding DNA: TGCGCCAGCAGTGAGAATAGCAATCAGCCCCAGCATTTT. It encodes CASSENSNQPQHF.

In its sample, this clonotype was seen a few times. The chain links TRBV18 to TRBJ2-5; D perhaps matches TRBD2 (5 bases). The CDR3 is made up of 12 amino acids. CDR1 and CDR2 (germline): KGHSH, LQKENI. V was trimmed by 5 bases and J by 3 bases, leaving 7 bases between them. The CDR3 is CASSGSKETQYF. CDR3 nucleotides: TGTGCCAGCTCAGGGAGTAAAGAGACCCAGTACTTC.

J is TRBJ1-5 and V is TRBV12-3 or TRBV12-4; D is undetermined. The CDR3 consists of 13 residues. V lost 0 bases, J lost 1 base, and 1 base lay in between. CDR3 in DNA: TGTGCCAGCAGTTTAGCGAGCAATCAGCCCCAGCATTTT. Amino acids: CASSLASNQPQHF.

The CDR3 coding sequence is TGTGCCAGCAGCTTGGGACAAAGCAATCAGCCCCAGCATTTT. Its protein product is CASSLGQSNQPQHF. The V and J genes are TRBV5-6 and TRBJ1-5; D is undetermined. CDR1 is SGHDT, CDR2 YYEEEE, per germline. With 0 bases removed from V and 1 base from J, the gap between germline ends came to 5 bases. The CDR3 loop spans 14 amino acids.

About this clonotype: The limits of the CDR3 on the DNA are not certain, so only TCRdb's listed CDR3 is given. The chain couples TRBV3-1 to TRBJ1-4; TRBD1, as called in the table, went unchecked against the DNA. Germline CDR1 and CDR2: LGHDT and YNNKEL (reference sequence). The CDR3 contains 16 residues when both ends are counted. CDR3 protein: CASSQPGGTNEKLFFF.

This clonotype was seen many times. The rearrangement uses TRBV4-2 and TRBJ2-1; 12 nucleotides agree with TRBD2. Looked up from germline, CDR1 is LGHNA and CDR2 is YNFKEQ. The CDR3 length is 16 residues. J was trimmed by 4 bases and V by 4 bases; bases with no gene match: 5. CDR3 DNA sequence: TGTGCCAGCAGCCGAAAACTAGCGGGGGGATACAATGAGCAGTTCTTC. Its protein is CASSRKLAGGYNEQFF.

Ten or more counts support this clonotype. J is TRBJ2-1 and V is TRBV7-6; D unresolved. CDR3 size: 13 residues. The V gene's germline CDR1 is SGHVS and CDR2 FNYEAQ. Between the trimmed V and J ends, which lost 0 bases and 9 bases, there was a span of 9 bases. Here the CDR3 DNA reads TGTGCCAGCAGCTTAGCGCGATCCCCTGAGCAGTTCTTC. This translates into CASSLARSPEQFF.

The chain joins TRBV6-2 or TRBV6-3 to TRBJ1-4; D is perhaps TRBD1 (5 bases). Germline-derived CDR1 and CDR2 are MNHEY and SVGEGT. V dropped 2 bases and J dropped 6 bases, with 7 bases sitting between them. The CDR3 is 13 amino acids. CDR3 protein: CASSYGGDEKLFF. The DNA of the CDR3 is TGTGCCAGCAGTTACGGGGGGGATGAAAAACTGTTTTTT.

By sample share, this clonotype is medium-sized. The junction shows a germline mismatch at one end, possibly a read error. The chain combines TRBV12-3 or TRBV12-4 with TRBJ2-1; a weak D match, TRBD2 (5 bases). There are 13 residues in the CDR3. CDR3 region: CASSLVLGSNVWF. The CDR3 DNA reads as TGTGCCAGCAGTTTAGTTCTGGGGAGTAATGTGTGGTTC.

J is TRBJ2-3 and V is TRBV6-1; tentatively, D is TRBD2 (5 bases). The CDR3 runs 14 residues. Germline V gene sequence: CDR1 MNHNS, CDR2 SASEGT. The ends were cut back, 5 bases at V and 6 bases at J, with 15 bases in the middle. CDR3: CASSRLRGPDTQYF. The DNA of the CDR3 is TGTGCCAGCAGTCGTTTACGGGGTCCGGATACGCAGTATTTT.

The chain is built from TRBV2 and TRBJ1-4; TRBD1 matches at 7 bases. Trimming cost V 6 bases and J 5 bases; bases outside gene matches: 12. The CDR3 runs to 16 residues. Germline CDR1 is SNHLY and CDR2 is FYNNEI. The CDR3, as DNA: TGTGCCAGCAGGACATGGTCAACAGGGGAAAATGAAAAACTGTTTTTT. Its translation: CASRTWSTGENEKLFF. Drawing the rest from reference TRBV2 and TRBJ1-4, the complete variable domain is EPEVTQTPSHQVTQMGQEVILRCVPISNHLYFYWYRQILGQKVEFLVSFYNNEISEKSEIFDDQFSVERPDGSNFTLKIRSTKLEDSAMYFCASRTWSTGENEKLFFGSGTQLSVL.

The V and J genes are TRBV5-1 and TRBJ1-2; 7 bases align to TRBD1. Trimming took 6 bases from V and 3 from J; bases not matched to a gene: 8. CDR1 is SGHRS, CDR2 YFSETQ, per germline. The CDR3 length is 14 residues. The CDR3 loop is CASNTGAPYYGYTF. In DNA, the CDR3 is TGCGCCAGCAACACAGGGGCGCCGTACTATGGCTACACCTTC.

In nucleotides, the CDR3 is TGTGCCAGCAGATCAGTTACTGGCTACACCTTC. It yields the protein CASRSVTGYTF. The genes are TRBV28 and TRBJ1-2; no reliable D call. CDR1 is MDHEN and CDR2 is SYDVKM in the germline V gene. The V end lost 6 bases, the J end lost 7 bases, and 9 bases lay between the germline ends. CDR3 length equals 11 residues.

Details on this clonotype: A read error is the likely source, as a far larger clone sits one nucleotide away. The J gene is TRBJ2-7, the V gene TRBV5-4, with D possibly TRBD2 on 6 matching bases. The CDR3 sequence is 15 residues long. Germline CDR1 and CDR2: SGHNT and YYREEE (reference sequence). V was clipped by 1 base and J by 7 bases, with 18 bases between them. CDR3 loop: CASSLRSGLYNEQYF. Here the CDR3 DNA reads TGTGCCAGCAGCTTGAGGAGCGGGTTGTACAATGAGCAGTACTTC.

This chain joins TRBV7-9 and TRBJ2-5; 8 bases line up with TRBD2. Germline V gene lookup returns CDR1 SEHNR and CDR2 FQNEAQ (reference sequence). The length of the CDR3 is 17 residues. The junction had 9 bases not matched to a gene; V was cut back by 1 base and J by 2 bases. This CDR3 is CASSLGGSGGRQETQYF. CDR3 nucleotides: TGTGCCAGCAGCTTAGGGGGCAGCGGGGGACGTCAAGAGACCCAGTACTTC.

This clonotype showed up many times. The CDR3 loop is CSARDFSGRNTGELFF. The CDR3 nucleotides read TGCAGTGCTAGAGATTTTAGCGGGAGGAACACCGGGGAGCTGTTTTTT. The V and J genes are TRBV20-1 and TRBJ2-2; 9 bases fit TRBD2. The CDR3 spans 16 residues. Per germline, CDR1 DFQATT and CDR2 SNEGSKA (reference sequence). V gave up 0 bases and J gave up 1 base; unmatched junction bases: 3.